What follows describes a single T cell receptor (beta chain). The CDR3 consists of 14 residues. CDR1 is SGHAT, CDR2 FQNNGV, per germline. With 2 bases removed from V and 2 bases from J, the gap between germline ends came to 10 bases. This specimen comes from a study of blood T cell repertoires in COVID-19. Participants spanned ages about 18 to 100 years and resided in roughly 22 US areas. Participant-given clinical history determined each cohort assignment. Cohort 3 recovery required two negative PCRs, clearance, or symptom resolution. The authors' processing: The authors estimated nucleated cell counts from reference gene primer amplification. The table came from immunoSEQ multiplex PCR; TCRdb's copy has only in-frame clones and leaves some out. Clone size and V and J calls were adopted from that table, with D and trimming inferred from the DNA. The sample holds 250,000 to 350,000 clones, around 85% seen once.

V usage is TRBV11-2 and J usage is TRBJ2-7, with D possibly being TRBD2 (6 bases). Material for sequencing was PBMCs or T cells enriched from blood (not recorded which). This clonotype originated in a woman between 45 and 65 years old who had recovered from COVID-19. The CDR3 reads CASSLLAVPYEQYF. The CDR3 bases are TGTGCCAGCAGCTTATTAGCGGTCCCCTACGAGCAGTACTTC.